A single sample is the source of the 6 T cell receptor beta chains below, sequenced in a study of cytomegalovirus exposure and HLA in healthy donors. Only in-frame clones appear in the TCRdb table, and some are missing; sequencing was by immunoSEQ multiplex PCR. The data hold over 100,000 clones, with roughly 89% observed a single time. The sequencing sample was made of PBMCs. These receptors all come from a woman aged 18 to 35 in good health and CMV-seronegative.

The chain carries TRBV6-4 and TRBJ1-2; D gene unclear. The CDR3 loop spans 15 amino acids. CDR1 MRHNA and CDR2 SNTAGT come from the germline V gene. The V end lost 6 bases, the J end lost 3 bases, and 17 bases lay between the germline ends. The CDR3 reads CASSPTAWGDYGYTF. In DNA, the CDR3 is TGTGCCAGCAGCCCGACCGCGTGGGGAGACTATGGCTACACCTTC.

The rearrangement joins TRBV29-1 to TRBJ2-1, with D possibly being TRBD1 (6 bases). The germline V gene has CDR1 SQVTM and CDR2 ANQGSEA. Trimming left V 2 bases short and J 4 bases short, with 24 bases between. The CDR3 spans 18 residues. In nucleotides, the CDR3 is TGCAGCGTTGAAACCCGGGACACCCTATGGGGAATTTACAATGAGCAGTTCTTC. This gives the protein CSVETRDTLWGIYNEQFF.

The CDR3 DNA follows: TGCAGTGCTATGGGGGGTTCACCCCTCCACTTT. Its translation is CSAMGGSPLHF. This rearrangement joins TRBV20-1 to TRBJ1-6; possible D gene TRBD1, 5 bases. CDR3 length: 11 amino acids. Trimming cost V 4 bases and J 9 bases, with 7 bases left between them. Per germline, CDR1 DFQATT and CDR2 SNEGSKA (reference sequence).

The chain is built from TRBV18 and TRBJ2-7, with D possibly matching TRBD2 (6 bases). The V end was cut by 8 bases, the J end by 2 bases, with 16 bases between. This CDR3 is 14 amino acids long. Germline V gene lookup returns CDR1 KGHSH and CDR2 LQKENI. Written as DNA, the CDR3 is TGTGCCAGCACACTGGGGGGAACAACCTACGAGCAGTACTTC. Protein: CASTLGGTTYEQYF. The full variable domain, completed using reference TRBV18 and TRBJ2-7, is NAGVMQNPRHLVRRRGQEARLRCSPMKGHSHVYWYRQLPEEGLKFMVYLQKENIIDESGMPKERFSAEFPKEGPSILRIQQVVRGDSAAYFCASTLGGTTYEQYFGPGTRLTVT.

As DNA, the CDR3 is TGCAGCGTTGCGTGGGGGCCCAATCAGCCCCAGCATTTT. Its protein is CSVAWGPNQPQHF. The chain combines TRBV29-1 with TRBJ1-5; possible D gene TRBD1, 6 bases. CDR1 is SQVTM and CDR2 is ANQGSEA in the germline V gene. V gave up 4 bases and J gave up 3 bases, with 10 bases separating them. The CDR3 length is 13 residues. Looking up the rest from reference TRBV29-1 and TRBJ1-5 gives the full variable domain: SAVISQKPSRDICQRGTSLTIQCQVDSQVTMMFWYRQQPGQSLTLIATANQGSEATYESGFVIDKFPISRPNLTFSTLTVSNMSPEDSSIYLCSVAWGPNQPQHFGDGTRLSIL.

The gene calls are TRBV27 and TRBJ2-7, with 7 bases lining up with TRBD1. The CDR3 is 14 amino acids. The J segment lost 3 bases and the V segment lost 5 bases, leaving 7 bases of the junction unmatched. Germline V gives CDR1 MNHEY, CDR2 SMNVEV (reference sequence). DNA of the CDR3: TGTGCCAGCAGTCCCGACAGGGTCTACTACGAGCAGTACTTC. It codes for CASSPDRVYYEQYF.